This is a list of T cell receptor beta chains from one sample in a study of T cells in localized non-small cell lung cancer. Sequencing used immunoSEQ multiplex PCR; TCRdb keeps in-frame clones, though not all of them. The data contain 13,000 or so clones, approximately 88% of them singletons. The source was peripheral blood, collected before any cancer treatment. These receptors were taken from a male donor older than 55 with stage I squamous cell lung carcinoma. The CDR3 runs from the conserved cysteine through the conserved F or W. D genes are given only for firm matches. Where a row states a size, it is once, few, many or the class of an expanded clone; other rows omit it.

d_call	v_call	clone_size	j_call	cdr3_aa	cdr3_nt
TRBD1	TRBV28	-	TRBJ1-1	CASSTNPGQAAFF	TGTGCCAGCAGCACTAACCCGGGACAGGCAGCTTTCTTT
TRBD1	TRBV10-3	once	TRBJ1-5	CAISADRGGQPQHF	TGTGCCATCAGTGCGGACAGGGGCGGCCAGCCCCAGCATTTT
TRBD2	TRBV5-1	few	TRBJ2-1	CASSLGALAGGRWNEQFF	TGCGCCAGCAGCTTGGGGGCGCTAGCGGGAGGAAGATGGAATGAGCAGTTCTTC
-	TRBV7-2	-	TRBJ2-1	CASSTIGTRMGNEQFF	TGTGCCAGCAGCACAATCGGGACGAGAATGGGCAATGAGCAGTTCTTC
TRBD1	TRBV9	-	TRBJ2-7	CASSPGDRVGEQYF	TGTGCCAGCAGCCCGGGGGACAGGGTCGGCGAGCAGTACTTC
-	TRBV27	-	TRBJ2-7	CASSLKSTGSGTYEQYF	TGTGCCAGCAGTTTAAAATCAACCGGGAGCGGTACCTACGAGCAGTACTTC
-	TRBV7-6	-	TRBJ2-7	CASSLVARGEQYF	TGTGCCAGCAGCTTAGTGGCTAGGGGGGAGCAGTACTTC
-	TRBV14	-	TRBJ2-7	CASSQGRTAAEQYF	TGTGCCAGCAGCCAAGGTAGGACCGCCGCCGAGCAGTACTTC
-	TRBV6-5	-	TRBJ2-1	CASSYSGLTFF	TGTGCCAGCAGTTACTCGGGACTCACGTTCTTC
TRBD2	TRBV27	-	TRBJ2-1	CASSSWREYSNEQFF	TGTGCCAGCAGTTCGTGGCGGGAGTATAGCAATGAGCAGTTCTTC
TRBD2	TRBV2	-	TRBJ2-1	CASSKVLARYNEQFF	TGTGCCAGCAGTAAAGTACTAGCGAGATACAATGAGCAGTTCTTC
-	TRBV4-1	-	TRBJ1-5	CASSPQSAGNQPQHF	TGCGCCAGCAGCCCACAGTCCGCGGGCAATCAGCCCCAGCATTTT
-	TRBV6-1	-	TRBJ2-3	CASSAGPLQTQYF	TGTGCCAGCAGTGCCGGCCCCCTGCAGACGCAGTATTTT
-	TRBV30	-	TRBJ1-2	CAWRWENYGYTF	TGTGCCTGGAGATGGGAGAACTATGGCTACACCTTC
-	TRBV7-6	-	TRBJ2-1	CASSLRGGLANGDEQFF	TGTGCCAGCAGCTTACGGGGTGGGCTAGCGAATGGCGATGAGCAGTTCTTC
-	TRBV11-2	-	TRBJ2-5	CASSPGPASETQYF	TGTGCCAGCAGCCCAGGACCTGCGTCGGAGACCCAGTACTTC
-	TRBV2	-	TRBJ2-7	CASKGDIAYEQYF	TGTGCCAGCAAAGGCGACATAGCCTACGAGCAGTACTTC
TRBD2	TRBV5-1	-	TRBJ2-3	CASSSLAGGTTDTQYF	TGCGCCAGCAGCTCCCTAGCGGGAGGGACCACAGATACGCAGTATTTT
-	TRBV5-4	-	TRBJ2-2	CASSAGQTNTGELFF	TGTGCCAGCAGCGCGGGACAAACGAACACCGGGGAGCTGTTTTTT
TRBD1	TRBV2	-	TRBJ1-2	CASTSRTGENYGYTF	TGTGCCAGCACCTCTCGGACAGGGGAGAACTATGGCTACACCTTC
-	TRBV11-1	-	TRBJ2-1	CASSLASSYQYNEQFF	TGTGCCAGCAGCTTAGCTAGCTCTTACCAGTACAATGAGCAGTTCTTC
TRBD2	TRBV13	-	TRBJ2-3	CASSPNGGGDTQYF	TGTGCCAGCAGCCCAAATGGGGGGGGTGATACGCAGTATTTT
-	TRBV6-1	-	TRBJ1-2	CASSPGGARTYGYTF	TGTGCCAGCAGCCCTGGAGGGGCCCGCACCTATGGCTACACCTTC
-	TRBV4-1	-	TRBJ2-6	CASSHGPPDQTGANVLTF	TGCGCCAGCAGCCACGGACCCCCGGATCAGACTGGGGCCAACGTCCTGACTTTC
TRBD1	TRBV11-2	-	TRBJ1-1	CASSLFQGAPEAFF	TGTGCCAGCAGCTTATTTCAGGGGGCGCCTGAAGCTTTCTTT
-	TRBV5-1	few	TRBJ1-3	CASSPALGGNTIYF	TGCGCCAGCAGCCCGGCGTTGGGTGGAAACACCATATATTTT
TRBD1	TRBV19	-	TRBJ1-3	CASTWDSVGNTIYF	TGTGCCAGTACCTGGGACAGCGTTGGAAACACCATATATTTT